Given below is one T cell receptor (beta chain) in context. The antigen is not known. There were likely unrecorded immune exposures, though donors were nominally healthy when sampled. This CDR3 is built from 15 residues. With V trimmed by 3 bases and J by 2 bases, 4 bases remained unmatched. Germline V gene sequence: CDR1 SGHKS, CDR2 YYEKEE (reference sequence). These data are taken from a study of cytomegalovirus exposure and HLA in healthy donors. Study summary: Among several hundred genotyped donors, about 83% fell in the Caucasian-associated ancestry cluster. Notes on the study in general: It was only CMV serostatus that was available as immune exposure information. Presence/absence analyses supposed approximately even sequencing depth among donors.

PCR amplification relied on 60 Vbeta primers (plus 13 Jbeta primers). Some clones are missing from TCRdb's copy, which holds only in-frame ones; the method was immunoSEQ multiplex PCR. The sample has roughly 200,000 clones; roughly four fifths are singletons. The rearrangement uses TRBV5-5 and TRBJ2-5; 10 bases align to TRBD2. This sequence was found in a man under 40 in good health and CMV-seronegative. The sample taken for sequencing was PBMCs. CDR3 bases: TGTGCCAGCAGCTCGAGGACTAGCGGACAAGAGACCCAGTACTTC. This translates into CASSSRTSGQETQYF.